One T cell receptor (beta chain) is described in this entry. The antigen it binds to is not known. The entry originates in a study of T cells expressing NK-cell markers (dated by TCRdb to about 2020). At the level of the whole study: Roughly 8 donors provided sorted CD3+CD56+NKG2C+, CD3+CD56+NKG2C- and CD3+CD56-NKG2C+ T-cell subsets, whose TCR beta-chain repertoires were profiled. Of the eight sequenced donors, seven were found to be HCMV-seropositive and one was found to be HCMV-seronegative. The study sequenced eight donors, all healthy volunteers chosen at random: three men and five women. Illumina HiSeq 2000/2500, MiSeq or NextSeq was used to sequence libraries as 2 x 150 bp reads. Beyond this particular receptor, the publication reports: Those dominant clonotypes were again the most abundant among CD3+CD56-NKG2C+ cells in a handful of donors, at roughly 28.3-65%. Whether the expanded NKG2C-expressing T cell clones were specific for HCMV antigens remained unclear. In six donors, the dominant CD3+CD56+NKG2C+ clonotypes were among the top 10 CD8+ clonotypes and accounted for about 1.0-7.5% of CD8+ T cells.

To determine HCMV serostatus, a commercial ELISA kit was used to detect HCMV-specific IgG in serum. Ficoll density gradient centrifugation was used to isolate peripheral blood mononuclear cells from blood. CDR1 and CDR2 are read off the germline V gene (reference sequence) as DFQATT and SNEGSKA. From its cysteine to its phenylalanine, the CDR3 spans 15 amino acids. The record lacks a DNA sequence. The run used an Illumina HiSeq 2000. 5'RACE template switching, by which a universal primer site and unique molecular identifiers were added, was used to make TCR beta cDNA libraries. Priming for cDNA synthesis came from the TCR beta constant segment, and two successive PCR amplification steps followed. The published analysis was carried out like this. MIGEC handled demultiplexing of the reads and grouping by UMI, while MiTCR was used to assemble and quantify clonotypes. To exclude erroneous sequences, only TCR cDNA sequences supported by at least two reads were retained. Downstream repertoire analysis used the tcR package, and clonotypes were matched across fractions by CDR3 nucleotide sequence plus V segment. Antigen specificity was annotated against VDJdb with VDJmatch, allowing one amino acid substitution in CDR3. Reads reprocessed by TCRdb are summarized as one entry per CDR3 protein sequence, and DNA is absent. TCRdb's processing, not the authors' own work, is the source of the V and J calls. The sample table gives more than 250,000 distinct CDR3 sequences. The top ten clonotypes cover 0.3% to 0.45% of the sample.

The chain is made from TRBV20-1 and TRBJ2-3; TCRdb gives TRBD2 as the D gene, but with no DNA this cannot be confirmed. The source material was blood T cells: a sorted CD56 or NKG2C T cell subset, CD4+ or CD8+ T cells, or bulk PBMC T cells (not recorded which). The TCR sequence derives from a man aged 18 to 29 in good health. Donor details come from another sample of the same person, matched by shared clones. The CDR3 protein: CSAVAGGRATDTQYF.